This T cell receptor beta chain was captured in a study of cytomegalovirus exposure and HLA in healthy donors. Across the whole study: Of over 300 genotyped donors, approximately 80% clustered with self-reported Caucasian donors.

PCR primers comprised 60 Vbeta and 13 Jbeta primers. Produced via immunoSEQ multiplex PCR; TCRdb's table is partial and in-frame only. The top ten clones hold under 1.5% of a sample with some 140,000 clones, 80% of them seen once. In its sample, this clone was seen a few times. The antigen is unknown. V lost 8 bases and J lost 3; bases outside the gene matches: 17. Germline CDR1 SGHTA, CDR2 FQGTGA. The CDR3 has 18 amino acids. Study-level points and caveats: Excluded: some indistinguishable V segments such as TRBV6-2 and TRBV6-3. Most TCR beta V segments were productive about 90% or about 30% of the time in an earlier analysis.

Sequenced: PBMCs. This TCR came from a male donor in good health and CMV-seropositive. The genes are TRBV7-3 and TRBJ2-2; 8 bases fit TRBD1. CDR3 residues: CASLRQGAPGWDTGELFF. CDR3 in DNA: TGTGCCAGCCTCCGGCAGGGGGCGCCTGGGTGGGACACCGGGGAGCTGTTTTTT.